The 10 T cell receptor beta chains given below trace back to one sample, sequenced in a study of cytomegalovirus exposure and HLA in healthy donors. Sequencing used immunoSEQ multiplex PCR; TCRdb keeps in-frame clones, though not all of them. The sample comprises roughly 120,000 clones, just under 95% of which are singletons, and roughly 1.2% rests with the top ten. Material: PBMCs. These receptors were obtained from a young woman in good health and CMV-seronegative.

The rearrangement links TRBV6-1 to TRBJ1-5; TRBD1 is a possible D gene (5 bases). This CDR3 has 15 residues. Trimming took off 8 bases at V and 5 bases at J, with 19 bases between the two ends. Germline assignment: CDR1 MNHNS and CDR2 SASEGT. This CDR3 reads CASSEPGRVDQPQHF. For the CDR3, the DNA is TGTGCCAGCTCCGAACCCGGCAGGGTGGATCAGCCCCAGCATTTT.

The DNA for the CDR3 is TGTGCCAGCCAGGGACAAATTAATGAAAAACTGTTTTTT. Protein: CASQGQINEKLFF. The gene calls are TRBV9 and TRBJ1-4, with D possibly matching TRBD1 (6 bases). CDR3 size: 13 residues. Germline assignment: CDR1 SGDLS and CDR2 YYNGEE. Trimming pared 7 bases from V and 4 bases from J, leaving 11 bases between.

V usage is TRBV25-1 and J usage is TRBJ2-6; possibly TRBD2 for D (5 bases). V dropped 2 bases and J dropped 2 bases, with 10 bases sitting between them. Germline values: CDR1 MGHDK, CDR2 SYGVNS. CDR3 size: 16 residues. This CDR3 reads CASSELGGTGANVLTF. The CDR3 nucleotides are TGTGCCAGCAGTGAACTCGGAGGAACTGGGGCCAACGTCCTGACTTTC.

The chain has TRBV5-6 and TRBJ2-2, with a tentative D call TRBD2 (5 bases). CDR3 length: 14 amino acids. Germline CDR1 and CDR2: SGHDT and YYEEEE. Trimming left V 6 bases short and J 5 bases short, with 14 bases between. DNA of the CDR3: TGTGCCAGCACGACATTCCGGGGTACCGGGGAGCTGTTTTTT. Translated, it gives CASTTFRGTGELFF. Supplemented by reference TRBV5-6 and TRBJ2-2, the full variable domain reads DAGVTQSPTHLIKTRGQQVTLRCSPKSGHDTVSWYQQALGQGPQFIFQYYEEEERQRGNFPDRFSGHQFPNYSSELNVNALLLGDSALYLCASTTFRGTGELFFGEGSRLTVL.

The genes are TRBV23-1 and TRBJ2-3; perhaps TRBD2 as D (7 bases). TRBV23-1 is flagged as an ORF with uncertain function. Trimming stripped 0 bases from V and 1 base from J, with 14 bases between. The CDR3 loop spans 17 amino acids. CDR3 bases: TGCGCCAGCAGTCAATCTTGTGCGGGGGCGTGCACAGATACGCAGTATTTT. The encoded protein is CASSQSCAGACTDTQYF.

The gene calls are TRBV30 and TRBJ1-1, with D possibly matching TRBD1 (5 bases). CDR1 is GTSNPN, CDR2 SVGIG, per germline (reference sequence). Trimming removed 4 bases from V and 0 bases from J, with 9 bases in between. This CDR3 has 13 amino acids. CDR3: CAWNTGLNTEAFF. CDR3 in DNA: TGTGCCTGGAACACAGGTTTGAACACTGAAGCTTTCTTT.

The CDR3 region has the DNA TGTGCCAGCAGCATGGACCTAAACGAGCAGTACTTC. Its translation: CASSMDLNEQYF. The V gene is TRBV5-4, the J gene TRBJ2-7, with D uncertain. This CDR3 is 12 amino acids long. CDR1 and CDR2 from the germline V gene are SGHNT and YYREEE (reference sequence). The germline V and J ends were trimmed by 4 bases and 5 bases, with 10 bases remaining between them.

The chain carries TRBV5-1 and TRBJ1-4; 10 nucleotides line up with TRBD1. J gave up 4 bases and V 5 bases, and 2 bases lay outside the gene matches. This CDR3 has 14 residues. CDR1 is SGHRS, CDR2 YFSETQ, per germline. The CDR3 DNA follows: TGCGCCAGCAGATGGACAGGGGGTAATGAAAAACTGTTTTTT. This sequence encodes CASRWTGGNEKLFF.

CDR3 amino acids: CASSQEGDTQYF. The DNA for the CDR3 is TGTGCCAGCAGTCAGGAGGGAGATACGCAGTATTTT. The rearrangement joins TRBV2 to TRBJ2-3; the D gene is possibly TRBD2 (6 bases). The V gene lost 5 bases and the J gene lost 5 bases, with 8 bases spanning the gap. The CDR3 contains 12 residues. Per the germline V gene, CDR1 is SNHLY and CDR2 is FYNNEI.

This chain links TRBV11-2 with TRBJ2-4; D is unclear. The CDR3 length is 14 residues. Germline V gene data show CDR1 as SGHAT and CDR2 as FQNNGV. V was clipped by 3 bases and J by 0 bases, with 6 bases between them. The CDR3 region has the DNA TGTGCCAGCAGCTTTTCCGGAGCCAAAAACATTCAGTACTTC. Translation: CASSFSGAKNIQYF.